This T cell receptor beta chain was identified in a study of T cells in Graves' hyperthyroidism and ophthalmopathy. This clonotype was detected once. Antigen specificity is unknown. Per the germline V gene, CDR1 is SGHRS and CDR2 is YFSETQ. Trimming shortened V by 4 bases and J by 1 base, and 6 bases separated the two germline ends. The CDR3 contains 12 residues. The CDR3 regions of TCR beta were amplified from RNA transcripts. Primed by the HTBI set, a first-round RT-PCR was run on the TCR CDR3. TCRdb reanalysed the multiplex PCR reads using MiXCR and keeps one entry per CDR3 protein. This table has 35,000 to 45,000 distinct CDR3 sequences, 40% to 65% appearing once. Study-wide findings and caveats: Blood samples included most of the expanded thyroid clonotypes exceeding 0.001. Prediction of ophthalmopathy progression came a median roughly 6.4 months pre-onset.

The chain combines TRBV5-1 with TRBJ2-7, with D possibly TRBD2 on 5 matching bases. Sequencing input: blood. The source is a man aged 40-49 years with Graves' ophthalmopathy. The CDR3 spells CASSPGSYEQYF. The CDR3 DNA reads TGCGCCAGCAGCCCGGGGTCCTACGAGCAGTACTTC.